Below, 25 T cell receptor beta chains from the same sample are listed, as sequenced in a study of T cell responses to AZD1222 COVID-19 vaccine. TCRdb keeps only in-frame clones here, not all; method: immunoSEQ multiplex PCR. The sample shows 110,000 to 150,000 clones, 70% to 90% of them seen only once. Specimen: peripheral blood, collected on day 0 of AZD1222 vaccination. These receptors came from an adult in good health.

V and J are TRBV28 and TRBJ1-6, with 9 bases identical to TRBD1. This CDR3 is built from 15 residues. V shed 3 bases, J shed 10 bases, and the junction held 7 bases outside the gene matches. Germline values: CDR1 MDHEN, CDR2 SYDVKM. The CDR3, as DNA: TGTGCCAGCAGTTTCGGGGACAGGGTCGGATCACCCCTCCACTTT. This encodes CASSFGDRVGSPLHF.

The count of this clone is one. The chain uses TRBV18 and TRBJ2-3; possible D gene TRBD2, 5 bases. This CDR3 contains 11 residues. Germline CDR1 reads KGHSH; CDR2 reads LQKENI. Here the CDR3 reads CGGASTDTQYF. CDR3 DNA sequence: TGTGGGGGAGCTAGCACAGATACGCAGTATTTT.

This chain uses TRBV11-2 with TRBJ1-6; D is unclear. Trimming removed 3 bases at V and 7 bases at J, with 10 bases between. The germline gives CDR1 SGHAT, CDR2 FQNNGV. This CDR3 has 14 amino acids. CDR3 protein: CASSFEATNSPLHF. The DNA for the CDR3 is TGTGCCAGCAGCTTTGAGGCGACCAATTCACCCCTCCACTTT.

The chain joins TRBV12-5 to TRBJ2-5; 9 nucleotides line up with TRBD1. Germline V gene data show CDR1 as LGHNT and CDR2 as FRNRAP. V shed 4 bases, J shed 7 bases, and the junction held 10 bases outside the gene matches. CDR3 length: 15 amino acids. In DNA form, the CDR3 reads TGTGCTAGTGGTTCTTACGGACAGGGGAGGGGGACCCAGTACTTC. Translation: CASGSYGQGRGTQYF.

The gene calls are TRBV10-2 and TRBJ1-3; D uncertain. Trimming removed 0 bases at V and 0 bases at J, with 9 bases between. Germline assignment: CDR1 WSHSY and CDR2 SAAADI. The CDR3 is 16 residues long. The CDR3 sequence: CASSESPGPSGNTIYF. The CDR3 DNA sequence: TGCGCCAGCAGTGAGTCGCCTGGGCCCTCTGGAAACACCATATATTTT.

The chain uses TRBV7-9 and TRBJ2-1, with TRBD2 identical over 9 bases. The germline V gene encodes CDR1 SEHNR and CDR2 FQNEAQ (reference sequence). J gave up 3 bases and V 2 bases, and 5 bases lay outside the gene matches. The CDR3 covers 16 residues. The CDR3 is CASSLSAGGLYNEQFF. The CDR3 DNA follows: TGTGCCAGCAGCTTATCGGCGGGAGGGCTCTACAATGAGCAGTTCTTC.

The V gene is TRBV6-5, the J gene TRBJ1-1; D unresolved. The CDR3 sequence is 14 residues long. Germline values: CDR1 MNHEY, CDR2 SVGAGI. Trimming removed 2 bases at V and 0 bases at J, with 7 bases between. CDR3 nucleotide sequence: TGTGCCAGCAGTTACGACCAGATGAACACTGAAGCTTTCTTT. This gives the protein CASSYDQMNTEAFF.

This chain links TRBV30 with TRBJ2-7; tentatively, D is TRBD1 or TRBD2 (5 bases each). CDR3 size: 11 residues. Germline V gene data show CDR1 as GTSNPN and CDR2 as SVGIG (reference sequence). V dropped 5 bases and J dropped 5 bases, with 10 bases sitting between them. CDR3 residues: CAWAGRDEQYF. CDR3 coding DNA: TGTGCCTGGGCGGGCAGGGACGAGCAGTACTTC.

The rearrangement joins TRBV11-2 to TRBJ2-7; TRBD1 matches 8 bases. This CDR3 comprises 16 residues. Looked up from germline, CDR1 is SGHAT and CDR2 is FQNNGV. J was trimmed by 6 bases and V by 1 base; bases with no gene match: 11. CDR3 DNA sequence: TGTGCCAGCAGCTTAGCGTCAGGGGGCCTCCGGAGCGAGCAGTACTTC. The encoded protein is CASSLASGGLRSEQYF. The variable domain in full, completed from reference TRBV11-2 and TRBJ2-7, reads EAGVAQSPRYKIIEKRQSVAFWCNPISGHATLYWYQQILGQGPKLLIQFQNNGVVDDSQLPKDRFSAERLKGVDSTLKIQPAKLEDSAVYLCASSLASGGLRSEQYFGPGTRLTVT.

The chain joins TRBV30 to TRBJ1-6; 7 nucleotides match TRBD1. This CDR3 comprises 16 residues. Germline loops: CDR1 GTSNPN, CDR2 SVGIG (reference sequence). V shed 0 bases, J shed 10 bases, and the junction held 12 bases outside the gene matches. DNA for the CDR3: TGTGCCTGGAGTGTAAGCATGGACAGGTCTAGGTCACCCCTCCACTTT. Its translation is CAWSVSMDRSRSPLHF.

The V call is TRBV7-9, the J call TRBJ1-4; maybe TRBD1 (5 bases). Germline loops: CDR1 SEHNR, CDR2 FQNEAQ (reference sequence). The ends were cut back, 6 bases at V and 5 bases at J, with 13 bases in the middle. The length of the CDR3 is 14 residues. CDR3 sequence: CASRAVGGNEKLFF. The CDR3 DNA sequence: TGTGCCAGCAGAGCCGTGGGGGGAAATGAAAAACTGTTTTTT. Variable domain in full (rest from reference TRBV7-9 and TRBJ1-4): DTGVSQNPRHKITKRGQNVTFRCDPISEHNRLYWYRQTLGQGPEFLTYFQNEAQLEKSRLLSDRFSAERPKGSFSTLEIQRTEQGDSAMYLCASRAVGGNEKLFFGSGTQLSVL.

The chain carries TRBV9 and TRBJ1-1, with TRBD1 as a possible D gene (6 bases). The CDR3 spans 15 residues. Germline CDR1 reads SGDLS; CDR2 reads YYNGEE. V dropped 0 bases and J dropped 5 bases, with 14 bases sitting between them. The CDR3: CASSVVEGGWTEAFF. The CDR3 coding sequence is TGTGCCAGCAGCGTAGTTGAGGGGGGATGGACTGAAGCTTTCTTT.

This clone was counted once. The rearrangement uses TRBV30 and TRBJ2-2, with TRBD2 as a possible D gene (5 bases). Trimming removed 4 bases from V and 6 bases from J, with 12 bases in between. This CDR3 contains 13 residues. The germline CDR1 and CDR2 sequences are GTSNPN and SVGIG (reference sequence). The CDR3: CAWTRGLAGELFF. The CDR3 nucleotides read TGTGCCTGGACCCGCGGGTTAGCCGGGGAGCTGTTTTTT.

The V call is TRBV25-1, the J call TRBJ1-2; TRBD1 might be the D (6 bases). Germline CDR1 is MGHDK and CDR2 is SYGVNS. The CDR3 loop spans 14 amino acids. With 6 bases removed from V and 8 bases from J, the gap between germline ends came to 19 bases. The CDR3 is CASRGYTGSGGYTF. The CDR3 nucleotides read TGTGCCAGCAGGGGGTACACAGGGTCGGGAGGCTACACCTTC.

A few counts support this clone. The chain combines TRBV2 with TRBJ2-2; possibly TRBD1 or TRBD2 for D (5 bases each). Germline values: CDR1 SNHLY, CDR2 FYNNEI. Trimming left V 3 bases short and J 4 bases short, with 6 bases between. This CDR3 has 13 residues. The CDR3 DNA is TGTGCCAGCAGTGAGAGGGGCACCGGGGAGCTGTTTTTT. It is translated as CASSERGTGELFF.

V is TRBV10-1 and J is TRBJ1-2; TRBD1 might be the D (6 bases). The CDR3 runs 17 residues. Deletions cut 5 bases from V and 4 bases from J, with 23 bases between. The germline gives CDR1 WNHNN, CDR2 SYGVQD (reference sequence). CDR3 in amino acids: CASSYDRSGTFCYGYTF. The CDR3 coding sequence is TGCGCCAGCAGTTACGACAGGTCCGGGACGTTTTGCTATGGCTACACCTTC.

The V call is TRBV19, the J call TRBJ2-5, with D tentatively TRBD1 (7 bases). V lost 1 base and J 1 base, leaving 10 bases between the germline ends. The CDR3 has 15 amino acids. Per the germline V gene, CDR1 is LNHDA and CDR2 is SQIVND (reference sequence). DNA of the CDR3: TGTGCCAGTAGTATAGGCGGGACAGTCCAAGAGACCCAGTACTTC. It specifies CASSIGGTVQETQYF.

This clone has just a few counts. The gene calls are TRBV7-9 and TRBJ2-1; D is undetermined. CDR3 length equals 11 residues. Trimming shortened V by 0 bases and J by 10 bases, and 4 bases separated the two germline ends. Germline lookup yields CDR1 SEHNR and CDR2 FQNEAQ (reference sequence). CDR3 loop: CASSLAFEQFF. The CDR3 DNA reads as TGTGCCAGCAGCTTAGCGTTCGAGCAGTTCTTC.

This rearrangement joins TRBV27 to TRBJ1-2; D unresolved. The V and J ends lost 6 bases and 2 bases respectively, with 19 bases between them. CDR3 length: 16 residues. Germline values: CDR1 MNHEY, CDR2 SMNVEV (reference sequence). The CDR3 loop is CASSPTRAQWNYGYTF. In DNA, the CDR3 is TGTGCCAGCAGCCCTACCCGGGCTCAGTGGAACTATGGCTACACCTTC.

This rearrangement joins TRBV7-9 to TRBJ2-3; the match to TRBD1 covers 7 bases. CDR3 length equals 14 residues. The trim removed 6 bases at V and 4 bases at J, leaving 7 bases unmatched. Germline CDR1 reads SEHNR; CDR2 reads FQNEAQ (reference sequence). The CDR3 protein is CASSLRGQADTQYF. CDR3 DNA: TGTGCCAGCAGTCTAAGGGGGCAAGCAGATACGCAGTATTTT.

The genes are TRBV6-5 and TRBJ1-5; D unclear. Germline V gene data show CDR1 as MNHEY and CDR2 as SVGAGI. The V end lost 4 bases, the J end lost 2 bases, and 6 bases lay between the germline ends. The CDR3 length is 13 residues. The CDR3 bases are TGTGCCAGCAGTTTCGCGGGCAATCAGCCCCAGCATTTT. Translated: CASSFAGNQPQHF.

Concerning this clone: Other DNA sequences in the same sample also yield this CDR3. The chain combines TRBV7-2 with TRBJ1-2, with a possible D match to TRBD1 (5 bases). The V gene lost 5 bases and the J gene lost 5 bases, with 9 bases spanning the gap. The CDR3 extends over 12 amino acids. CDR1 is SGHTA and CDR2 is FQGNSA in the germline V gene. CDR3 coding DNA: TGTGCCAGCAGCCTAGACAGTTATGGCTACACCTTC. It is translated as CASSLDSYGYTF.

The chain carries TRBV11-3 and TRBJ2-2; 8 nucleotides agree with TRBD2. J lost 4 bases, V lost 5 bases, and 6 bases had no gene match. The CDR3 loop spans 15 amino acids. Germline V gives CDR1 SGHNT, CDR2 YENEEA. CDR3 sequence (DNA): TGTGCCAGCAGCCCGGGGGGGCGAGGCACCGGGGAGCTGTTTTTT. It yields the protein CASSPGGRGTGELFF.

The chain combines TRBV19 with TRBJ1-6; D is unresolved. V was shortened by 3 bases and J by 6 bases, with 18 bases between the two germline ends. The CDR3 runs to 17 residues. Germline V gene sequence: CDR1 LNHDA, CDR2 SQIVND (reference sequence). The DNA of the CDR3 is TGTGCCAGTAGTATTGGGAACATCGCAGGAGTTAATTCACCCCTCCACTTT. Its translation is CASSIGNIAGVNSPLHF.

The chain couples TRBV4-1 to TRBJ2-7, with D perhaps matching TRBD2 (5 bases). Germline V gene lookup returns CDR1 MGHRA and CDR2 YSYEKL. The CDR3 extends over 15 amino acids. Between the trimmed V and J ends, which lost 0 bases and 2 bases, there was a span of 11 bases. CDR3 in amino acids: CASSQELDYPYEQYF. For the CDR3, the DNA is TGCGCCAGCAGCCAAGAGTTAGACTACCCCTACGAGCAGTACTTC.